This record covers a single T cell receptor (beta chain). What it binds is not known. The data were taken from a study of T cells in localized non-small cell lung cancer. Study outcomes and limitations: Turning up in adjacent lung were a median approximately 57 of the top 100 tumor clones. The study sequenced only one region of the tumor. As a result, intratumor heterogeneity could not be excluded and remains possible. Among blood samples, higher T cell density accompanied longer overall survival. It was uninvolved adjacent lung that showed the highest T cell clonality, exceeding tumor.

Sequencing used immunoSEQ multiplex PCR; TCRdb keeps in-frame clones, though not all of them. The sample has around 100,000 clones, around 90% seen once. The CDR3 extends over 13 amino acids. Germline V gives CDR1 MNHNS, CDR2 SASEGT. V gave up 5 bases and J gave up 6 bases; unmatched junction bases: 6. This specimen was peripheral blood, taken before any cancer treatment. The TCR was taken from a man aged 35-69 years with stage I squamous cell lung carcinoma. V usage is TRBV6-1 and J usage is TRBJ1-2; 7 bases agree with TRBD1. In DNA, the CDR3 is TGTGCCAGCAGTTGGACAGGTGAGAATGGCTACACCTTC. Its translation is CASSWTGENGYTF.